The 3 T cell receptor beta chains in this list originate from one sample, sequenced in a study of CD8+ T cells in alopecia areata. Treatment: oral pan-JAK inhibitor, 5-10 mg twice daily. Extraction and reverse transcription of RNA yielded cDNA as the sequencing template. Profiled with immunoSEQ multiplex PCR; TCRdb holds only in-frame clones, not every one. The sample carries hundreds of thousands of clones, 60% recorded once. Sequencing used CD4+ T cells sorted from blood, obtained at roughly week 52, from a patient treated with tofacitinib. These receptors were taken from a human donor with alopecia areata.

In this sample, this clone turned up a few times. The chain combines TRBV30 with TRBJ1-6; no clear D. The CDR3 runs to 12 residues. Trimming took off 4 bases at V and 9 bases at J, with 10 bases between the two ends. Germline V gives CDR1 GTSNPN, CDR2 SVGIG (reference sequence). CDR3 protein: CAWNRGSSPLHF. DNA of the CDR3: TGTGCCTGGAACCGTGGGAGTTCACCCCTCCACTTT. Together with reference TRBV30 and TRBJ1-6, the CDR3 gives the full variable domain: SQTIHQWPATLVQPVGSPLSLECTVEGTSNPNLYWYRQAAGRGLQLLFYSVGIGQISSEVPQNLSASRPQDRQFILSSKKLLLSDSGFYLCAWNRGSSPLHFGNGTRLTVT.

This chain uses TRBV30 with TRBJ1-2; 7 nucleotides match TRBD1. The germline gives CDR1 GTSNPN, CDR2 SVGIG (reference sequence). V lost 0 bases and J lost 3; bases outside the gene matches: 7. The CDR3 has 15 residues. CDR3 in amino acids: CAWSVSRQGDYGYTF. Here the CDR3 DNA reads TGTGCCTGGAGTGTATCGAGGCAGGGGGACTATGGCTACACCTTC.

The V call is TRBV5-6, the J call TRBJ2-5; D is uncertain. Germline CDR1 and CDR2: SGHDT and YYEEEE. This CDR3 comprises 13 residues. Trimming stripped 1 base from V and 0 bases from J, with 4 bases between. The CDR3 DNA follows: TGTGCCAGCAGCTTGCCACACCAAGAGACCCAGTACTTC. Its translation is CASSLPHQETQYF.